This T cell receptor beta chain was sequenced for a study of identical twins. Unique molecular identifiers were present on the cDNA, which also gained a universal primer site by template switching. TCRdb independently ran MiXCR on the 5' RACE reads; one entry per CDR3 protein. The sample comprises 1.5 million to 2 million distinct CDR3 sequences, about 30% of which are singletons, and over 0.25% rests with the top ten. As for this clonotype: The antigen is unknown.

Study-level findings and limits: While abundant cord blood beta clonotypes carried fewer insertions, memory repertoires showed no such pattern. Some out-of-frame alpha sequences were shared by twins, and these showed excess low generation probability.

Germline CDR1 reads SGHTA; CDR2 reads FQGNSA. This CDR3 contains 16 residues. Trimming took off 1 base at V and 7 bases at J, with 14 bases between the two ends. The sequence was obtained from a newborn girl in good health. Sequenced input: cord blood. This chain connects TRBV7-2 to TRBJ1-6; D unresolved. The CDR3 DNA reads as TGTGCCAGCAGCTTAGTTACTACAGCTCCAAATTCACCCCTCCACTTT. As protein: CASSLVTTAPNSPLHF.